Below, 17 T cell receptor beta chains from the same sample are listed, as sequenced in a study of identical twins. Each CDR3 protein gets one entry after TCRdb re-called the 5' RACE reads with MiXCR. The sample lists some 730,000 distinct CDR3 sequences; about 20% were seen once. These same records also appear under a second study, on T cells expressing NK-cell markers.

The sequencing sample was made of PBMCs. These receptors were obtained from a woman younger than 30 in good health.

V usage is TRBV9 and J usage is TRBJ2-1; 8 bases are shared with TRBD2. Unmatched junction bases numbered 5, after V lost 5 bases and J lost 4 bases. This CDR3 spans 14 amino acids. CDR1 is SGDLS and CDR2 is YYNGEE in the germline V gene. CDR3 protein: CASSAGGQYNEQFF. The CDR3 DNA reads TGTGCCAGCAGTGCGGGGGGCCAGTACAATGAGCAGTTCTTC. The full variable domain, with the rest looked up from reference TRBV9 and TRBJ2-1, is DSGVTQTPKHLITATGQRVTLRCSPRSGDLSVYWYQQSLDQGLQFLIQYYNGEERAKGNILERFSAQQFPDLHSELNLSSLELGDSALYFCASSAGGQYNEQFFGPGTRLTVL.

The table lists this clonotype with a few counts. The chain couples TRBV30 to TRBJ2-1, with TRBD1 matching over 7 bases. J was trimmed by 4 bases and V by 5 bases; bases with no gene match: 2. The CDR3 is 12 residues long. Germline V gene data show CDR1 as GTSNPN and CDR2 as SVGIG (reference sequence). This chain's CDR3 is CAWGTAYNEQFF. CDR3 nucleotide sequence: TGTGCCTGGGGGACAGCATACAATGAGCAGTTCTTC.

The table lists this clonotype with a few counts. The chain is built from TRBV10-1 and TRBJ2-1; TRBD2 agrees at 14 bases. The CDR3 has 15 amino acids. CDR1 and CDR2 from the germline V gene are WNHNN and SYGVQD (reference sequence). J was trimmed by 7 bases and V by 6 bases; bases with no gene match: 5. The CDR3 nucleotides are TGCGCCAGCAGCGGACTAGCGGGAGGTATGAATGAGCAGTTCTTC. Translating gives CASSGLAGGMNEQFF.

The chain employs TRBV29-1 and TRBJ2-5; D is ambiguous. Per germline, CDR1 SQVTM and CDR2 ANQGSEA. V was pared by 7 bases and J by 0 bases, with 9 bases between. This CDR3 comprises 12 residues. The CDR3 coding sequence is TGCAGCGGGCGGACGGACCAAGAGACCCAGTACTTC. Translating gives CSGRTDQETQYF.

This clonotype was counted only a few times. The chain is built from TRBV7-6 and TRBJ2-7, with TRBD1 matching over 7 bases. CDR1 is SGHVS and CDR2 is FNYEAQ in the germline V gene. The CDR3 covers 14 residues. V lost 1 base and J lost 7; bases outside the gene matches: 7. CDR3 loop: CASSLGHTGVEQYF. CDR3 sequence (DNA): TGTGCCAGCAGCTTAGGCCATACAGGGGTTGAGCAGTACTTC.

This clonotype was seen a few times. The rearrangement uses TRBV12-3 or TRBV12-4 and TRBJ2-4, with D tentatively TRBD2 (6 bases). Trimming cost V 5 bases and J 0 bases, with 11 bases left between them. The CDR3 spans 15 residues. CDR3 sequence reads: CASSDGGLAKNIQYF. The CDR3 region has the DNA TGTGCCAGCAGTGATGGGGGACTAGCCAAAAACATTCAGTACTTC.

This clonotype has only a few counts. V gene TRBV9 combines with J gene TRBJ2-7; tentative D call: TRBD2 (7 bases). V gave up 4 bases and J gave up 5 bases, with 13 bases separating them. The CDR3 length is 13 residues. Germline CDR1 is SGDLS and CDR2 is YYNGEE. The CDR3, as DNA: TGTGCCAGCAGCTTGGGAGGGGGAAACGAGCAGTACTTC. Translating it yields CASSLGGGNEQYF.

This clonotype was counted between two and nine times. The chain couples TRBV5-1 to TRBJ1-2, with D maybe TRBD1 (6 bases). Looked up from germline, CDR1 is SGHRS and CDR2 is YFSETQ. The CDR3 runs to 12 residues. V lost 0 bases to trimming and J lost 12 bases, with 12 bases between them. The CDR3 nucleotides are TGCGCCAGCAGCTTGGGGCAGGGGCCACACACCTTC. Its protein is CASSLGQGPHTF.

This clonotype came up a few times. CDR3 region: CASSTTGSSYNEQFF. CDR3 nucleotides: TGTGCCAGCAGCACCACAGGGAGCTCCTACAATGAGCAGTTCTTC. The J gene is TRBJ2-1, the V gene TRBV9, with D maybe TRBD1 (6 bases). From germline, CDR1 is SGDLS and CDR2 YYNGEE. CDR3 length: 15 residues. The V end lost 4 bases, the J end lost 0 bases, and 11 bases lay between the germline ends. The full variable domain, its missing parts supplied by reference TRBV9 and TRBJ2-1, is DSGVTQTPKHLITATGQRVTLRCSPRSGDLSVYWYQQSLDQGLQFLIQYYNGEERAKGNILERFSAQQFPDLHSELNLSSLELGDSALYFCASSTTGSSYNEQFFGPGTRLTVL.

The chain recombines TRBV12-3 or TRBV12-4 with TRBJ2-7; the D is unclear. There are 16 residues in the CDR3. Trimming left V 6 bases short and J 0 bases short, with 18 bases between. Here the CDR3 DNA reads TGTGCCAGCAGGGCTTCTCCGCCGGGCGGCTCCTACGAGCAGTACTTC. It is translated as CASRASPPGGSYEQYF.

This clonotype was recorded many times. The V call is TRBV12-3 or TRBV12-4, the J call TRBJ2-3; no clear D gene. V shed 0 bases and J shed 3 bases, with 7 bases lying between them. The CDR3 covers 14 residues. The CDR3, as DNA: TGTGCCAGCAGTTTAGCGCGTCTAACAGATACGCAGTATTTT. Translated: CASSLARLTDTQYF.

This clonotype was picked up many times. This sequence joins TRBV20-1 and TRBJ2-1; D is possibly TRBD1 or TRBD2 (5 bases each). The CDR3 loop spans 14 amino acids. Trimming cost V 3 bases and J 3 bases, with 12 bases left between them. CDR1 and CDR2 from the germline V gene are DFQATT and SNEGSKA (reference sequence). The CDR3 spells CSASGRDRYNEQFF. The CDR3 DNA sequence: TGCAGTGCTAGTGGCCGGGACCGCTACAATGAGCAGTTCTTC.

In this sample, this clonotype turned up a few times. This chain uses TRBV25-1 with TRBJ2-7; 11 bases fit TRBD2. This CDR3 comprises 14 residues. V shed 7 bases, J shed 4 bases, and the junction held 6 bases outside the gene matches. The V gene's germline CDR1 is MGHDK and CDR2 SYGVNS. In DNA form, the CDR3 reads TGTGCCAGCAAACCCGGGACTAGCGGATACGAGCAGTACTTC. It translates to CASKPGTSGYEQYF.

This sequence joins TRBV5-6 and TRBJ2-7; D is unresolved. This CDR3 is 12 amino acids long. V was clipped by 4 bases and J by 2 bases, with 7 bases between them. The germline V gene has CDR1 SGHDT and CDR2 YYEEEE. The CDR3 nucleotides read TGTGCCAGCAGCCGTCGGACCTACGAGCAGTACTTC. The encoded protein is CASSRRTYEQYF.

This sequence joins TRBV27 and TRBJ2-7, with TRBD1 matching 11 bases. V lost 1 base to trimming and J lost 7 bases; unmatched junction nucleotides: 3. This CDR3 region has 14 residues. Germline CDR1 and CDR2: MNHEY and SMNVEV (reference sequence). The CDR3 region is CASSLWDRGGEQYF. CDR3 nucleotides: TGTGCCAGCAGTTTATGGGACAGGGGGGGGGAGCAGTACTTC.

This clonotype was counted a few times. The chain employs TRBV6-1 and TRBJ1-2, with 9 bases fitting TRBD1. The ends lost 6 bases at V and 8 bases at J; junction bases unmatched: 10. The CDR3 spans 14 residues. CDR1 and CDR2 from the germline V gene are MNHNS and SASEGT. DNA of the CDR3: TGTGCCAGCAGGGCCGGGACAGGGATTTTCGGCTACACCTTC. It encodes CASRAGTGIFGYTF.

The chain carries TRBV10-3 and TRBJ2-1, with D unresolved. Trimming left V 0 bases short and J 0 bases short, with 9 bases between. Germline CDR1 is ENHRY and CDR2 is SYGVKD. This CDR3 spans 16 amino acids. The DNA of the CDR3 is TGTGCCATCAGTGAGTCCCCTACCACCTCCTACAATGAGCAGTTCTTC. Protein product: CAISESPTTSYNEQFF.